The source of this T cell receptor beta chain is a study of blood T cell repertoires in COVID-19. Study as a whole: Researchers got acute and convalescent COVID-19 samples from the United States, Italy and Spain. PBMCs, B-cell-depleted T cells, or T cells were the source of the cDNA or gDNA that made up the material.

In the original workflow: Amplification of reference gene primers was used by the study to estimate nucleated cell counts. TCRdb's copy holds only in-frame clones and misses some; the assay was immunoSEQ multiplex PCR. V and J calls and clone size follow that table, whereas D and trimming were derived from the DNA. The data contain about 26,000 clones, roughly 79% of them singletons. Germline CDR1 reads MNHEY; CDR2 reads SMNVEV (reference sequence). V lost 6 bases and J lost 7, with 12 bases in between. The CDR3 totals 13 residues. Sample: peripheral blood. This clonotype originated in a man older than 75 with active or convalescent COVID-19. The chain carries TRBV27 and TRBJ1-4, with unresolved D. The CDR3 DNA reads TGTGCCAGCAGCCTAGGAGGGCCTGAAAAACTGTTTTTT. Translated, it gives CASSLGGPEKLFF. Drawing the rest from reference TRBV27 and TRBJ1-4, the complete variable domain is EAQVTQNPRYLITVTGKKLTVTCSQNMNHEYMSWYRQDPGLGLRQIYYSMNVEVTDKGDVPEGYKVSRKEKRNFPLILESPSPNQTSLYFCASSLGGPEKLFFGSGTQLSVL.